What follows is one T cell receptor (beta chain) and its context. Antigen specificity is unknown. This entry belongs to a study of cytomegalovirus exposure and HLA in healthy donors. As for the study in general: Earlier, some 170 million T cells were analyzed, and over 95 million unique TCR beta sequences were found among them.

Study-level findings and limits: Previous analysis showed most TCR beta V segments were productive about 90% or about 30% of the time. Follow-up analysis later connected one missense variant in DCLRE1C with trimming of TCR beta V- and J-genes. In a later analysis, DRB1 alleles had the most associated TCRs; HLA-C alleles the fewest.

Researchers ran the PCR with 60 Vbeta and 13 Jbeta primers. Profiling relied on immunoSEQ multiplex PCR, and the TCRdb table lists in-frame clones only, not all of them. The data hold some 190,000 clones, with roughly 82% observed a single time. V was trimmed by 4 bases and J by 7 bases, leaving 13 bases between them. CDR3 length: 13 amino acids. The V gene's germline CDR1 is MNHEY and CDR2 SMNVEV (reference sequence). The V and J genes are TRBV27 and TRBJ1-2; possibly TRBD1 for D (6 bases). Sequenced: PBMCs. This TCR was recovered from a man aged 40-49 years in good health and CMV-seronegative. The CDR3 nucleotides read TGTGCCAGCAGTTCATGGGGGGGGCTTGGCTACACCTTC. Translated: CASSSWGGLGYTF.